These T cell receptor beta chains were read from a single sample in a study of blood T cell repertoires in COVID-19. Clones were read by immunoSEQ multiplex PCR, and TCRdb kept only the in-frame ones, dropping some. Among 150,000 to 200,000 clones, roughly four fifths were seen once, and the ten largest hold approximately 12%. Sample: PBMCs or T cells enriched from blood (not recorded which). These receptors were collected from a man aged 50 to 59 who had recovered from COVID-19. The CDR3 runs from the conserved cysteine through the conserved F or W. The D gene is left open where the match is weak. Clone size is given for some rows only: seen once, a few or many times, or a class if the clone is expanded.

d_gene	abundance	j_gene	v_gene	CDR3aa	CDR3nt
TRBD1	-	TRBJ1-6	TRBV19	CASSMGRRTGERNSPLHF	TGTGCCAGTAGTATGGGAAGGCGAACAGGGGAAAGGAATTCACCCCTCCACTTT
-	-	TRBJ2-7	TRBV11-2	CASSRDPWAADEQYF	TGTGCCAGCAGCCGAGACCCTTGGGCAGCGGACGAGCAGTACTTC
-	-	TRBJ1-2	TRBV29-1	CSVSGGGYGYTF	TGCAGCGTTTCGGGCGGGGGGTATGGCTACACCTTC
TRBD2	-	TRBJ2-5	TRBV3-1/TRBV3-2	CATKRAGGKETQYF	TGTGCCACCAAGAGAGCGGGGGGCAAAGAGACCCAGTACTTC
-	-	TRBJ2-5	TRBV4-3	CASSQDPRLATGGTQYF	TGCGCCAGCAGCCAAGATCCGAGGCTAGCGACCGGCGGGACCCAGTACTTC
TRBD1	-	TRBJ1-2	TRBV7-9	CASSLATGVDGYTF	TGTGCCAGCAGCTTAGCTACAGGGGTTGATGGCTACACCTTC
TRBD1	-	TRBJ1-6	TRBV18	CASSPGTGHSPLHF	TGTGCCAGCTCACCAGGGACAGGGCACTCACCCCTCCACTTT
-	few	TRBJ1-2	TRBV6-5	CASSYRGSNYGYTF	TGTGCCAGCAGTTACAGGGGATCTAACTATGGCTACACCTTC
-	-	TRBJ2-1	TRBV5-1	CASSLDPLANEQFF	TGCGCCAGCAGCTTGGATCCACTAGCCAATGAGCAGTTCTTC
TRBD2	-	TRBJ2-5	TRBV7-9	CASRAGDYQETQYF	TGTGCCAGCCGCGCGGGGGACTACCAAGAGACCCAGTACTTC
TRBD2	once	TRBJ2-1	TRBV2	CASSVWLAGGSHNEQFF	TGTGCCAGCAGTGTTTGGCTAGCGGGAGGCTCTCACAATGAGCAGTTCTTC
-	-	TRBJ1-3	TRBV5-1	CASSVNQQGPGPGNTIYF	TGCGCCAGCAGCGTAAACCAACAGGGCCCGGGTCCTGGAAACACCATATATTTT
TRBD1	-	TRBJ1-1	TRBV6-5	CASSYSYRGRAEAFF	TGTGCCAGCAGTTACTCGTACAGGGGGCGAGCTGAAGCTTTCTTT
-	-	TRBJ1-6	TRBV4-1	CASSQLSYSNSPLHF	TGCGCCAGCAGCCAACTGTCCTACTCGAATTCACCCCTCCACTTT
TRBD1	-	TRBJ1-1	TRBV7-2	CASSPTGEKAFF	TGTGCCAGCAGCCCTACAGGGGAGAAAGCTTTCTTT
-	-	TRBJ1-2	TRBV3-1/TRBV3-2	CASSQVVGRIWGYTF	TGTGCCAGCAGCCAAGTCGTTGGCAGGATCTGGGGCTACACCTTC
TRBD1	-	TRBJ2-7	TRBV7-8	CASSPGQGAHEQYF	TGTGCCAGCAGCCCGGGACAGGGGGCCCACGAGCAGTACTTC
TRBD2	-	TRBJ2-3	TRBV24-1	CATSDSSGVAGGPDTQYF	TGTGCCACCAGTGACTCGAGCGGGGTAGCGGGGGGCCCAGATACGCAGTATTTT
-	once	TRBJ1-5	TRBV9	CASSEGVGNQPQHF	TGTGCCAGCAGCGAGGGGGTAGGGAATCAGCCCCAGCATTTT
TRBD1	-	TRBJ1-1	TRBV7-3	CASSLGQVMNTEAFF	TGTGCCAGCAGCTTGGGACAGGTGATGAACACTGAAGCTTTCTTT
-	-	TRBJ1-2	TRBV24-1	CATSRTGVDGGYTF	TGTGCCACCAGTCGGACGGGGGTGGATGGTGGCTACACCTTC
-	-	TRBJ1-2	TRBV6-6	CASREGRRPDGYTF	TGTGCCAGCAGGGAGGGGCGCCGTCCCGATGGCTACACCTTC
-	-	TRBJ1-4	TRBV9	CASSVAQGREKLFF	TGTGCCAGCAGCGTGGCGCAGGGGCGGGAAAAACTGTTTTTT
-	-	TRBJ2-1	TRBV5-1	CASSHRKETGTYNEQFF	TGCGCCAGCAGCCACAGGAAAGAGACGGGGACTTACAATGAGCAGTTCTTC
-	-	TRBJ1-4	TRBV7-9	CASSLYFTRGGATNEKLFF	TGTGCCAGCAGCCTCTACTTTACAAGAGGGGGTGCAACTAATGAAAAACTGTTTTTT
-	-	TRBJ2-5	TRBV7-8	CASRSTGGARKTQYF	TGTGCCAGCAGATCGACCGGCGGGGCCAGAAAGACCCAGTACTTC
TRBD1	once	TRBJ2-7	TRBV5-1	CASRAPGTEFHEQYF	TGCGCCAGCAGGGCACCAGGGACAGAATTTCACGAGCAGTACTTC
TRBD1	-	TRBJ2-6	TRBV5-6	CASSLRGRGHSGANVLTF	TGTGCCAGCAGCTTGCGGGGCAGGGGGCACTCTGGGGCCAACGTCCTGACTTTC
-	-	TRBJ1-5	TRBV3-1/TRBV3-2	CASSQGRGSNQPQHF	TGTGCCAGCAGCCAAGGCAGGGGAAGCAATCAGCCCCAGCATTTT
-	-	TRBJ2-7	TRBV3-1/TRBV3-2	CASSPTAGEQYF	TGTGCCAGCTCCCCCACCGCGGGCGAGCAGTACTTC
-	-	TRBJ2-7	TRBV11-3	CASSKSGYEQYF	TGTGCCAGCAGCAAGAGTGGCTACGAGCAGTACTTC
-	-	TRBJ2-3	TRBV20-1	CIGGRTDTQYF	TGCATCGGGGGGCGCACAGATACGCAGTATTTT
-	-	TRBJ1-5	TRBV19	CATRYSNQPQHF	TGTGCCACCAGATATAGCAATCAGCCCCAGCATTTT
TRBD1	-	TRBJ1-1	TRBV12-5	CASGLARTGSRTEAFF	TGTGCTAGTGGTTTGGCCCGGACAGGGAGTAGAACTGAAGCTTTCTTT
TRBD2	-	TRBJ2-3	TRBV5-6	CASSLLTRLALDTQYF	TGTGCCAGCAGCTTGCTCACTAGACTAGCTTTAGATACGCAGTATTTT
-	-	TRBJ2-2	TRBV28	CASSLITGPGELFF	TGTGCCAGCAGTTTAATCACAGGCCCCGGGGAGCTGTTTTTT
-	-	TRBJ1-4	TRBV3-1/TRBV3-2	CASSQAVGRTNEKLFF	TGTGCCAGCAGCCAGGCAGTGGGGCGAACTAATGAAAAACTGTTTTTT
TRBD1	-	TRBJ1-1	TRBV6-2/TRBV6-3	CASSSLGGGDTEAFF	TGTGCCAGCAGTTCCCTAGGGGGCGGTGACACTGAAGCTTTCTTT
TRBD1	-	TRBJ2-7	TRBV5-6	CASSLARGQPTYEQYF	TGTGCCAGCAGCTTGGCGAGGGGACAGCCGACCTACGAGCAGTACTTC
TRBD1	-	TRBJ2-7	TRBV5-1	CASRSGTDSYEQYF	TGCGCCAGCAGATCCGGGACAGACTCCTACGAGCAGTACTTC
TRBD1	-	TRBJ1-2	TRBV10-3	CAISGGQGAAVGGYTF	TGTGCCATCAGTGGGGGACAGGGGGCGGCCGTTGGTGGCTACACCTTC
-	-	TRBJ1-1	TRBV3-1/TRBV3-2	CASSQRAAGEAFF	TGTGCCAGCAGCCAAAGGGCGGCAGGGGAAGCTTTCTTT
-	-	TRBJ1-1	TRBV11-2	CASSFGSGNTEAFF	TGTGCCAGCAGCTTTGGTTCAGGGAACACTGAAGCTTTCTTT
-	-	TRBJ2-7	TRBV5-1	CASHGTIIYEQYF	TGCGCCAGCCACGGGACAATAATCTACGAGCAGTACTTC
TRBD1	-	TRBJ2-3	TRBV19	CASSPRFGTGGTDTQYF	TGTGCCAGTAGTCCCCGTTTCGGGACAGGGGGGACGGATACGCAGTATTTT
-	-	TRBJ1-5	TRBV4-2	CASSQAIDSIKPQHF	TGTGCCAGCAGCCAAGCAATCGACAGTATTAAGCCCCAGCATTTT
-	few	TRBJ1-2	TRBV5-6	CASSSVGQYRDGYTF	TGTGCCAGCAGCTCCGTTGGACAATACCGGGATGGCTACACCTTC
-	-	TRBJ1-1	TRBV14	CASSQGAGRTEAFF	TGTGCCAGCAGCCAAGGAGCAGGGCGGACTGAAGCTTTCTTT
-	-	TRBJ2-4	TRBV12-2	CASRQPPESGGEAKNIQYF	TGTGCAAGTCGCCAGCCCCCAGAAAGCGGGGGGGAGGCCAAAAACATTCAGTACTTC
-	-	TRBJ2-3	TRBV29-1	CSGGGGMSPSRTDTQYF	TGCAGCGGAGGGGGGGGGATGTCTCCGTCTCGCACAGATACGCAGTATTTT
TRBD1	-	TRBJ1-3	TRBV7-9	CASSLGDRAYTIYF	TGTGCCAGCAGCTTAGGGGACAGGGCGTACACCATATATTTT
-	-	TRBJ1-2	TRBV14	CASSHTIRDLYGYTF	TGTGCCAGCAGCCACACGATTAGAGATTTGTATGGCTACACCTTC
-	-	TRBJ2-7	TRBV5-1	CASNLTVEQYF	TGCGCCAGCAACCTGACAGTCGAGCAGTACTTC
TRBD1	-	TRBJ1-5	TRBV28	CASRWTGDQPQHF	TGTGCCAGCAGGTGGACAGGGGATCAGCCCCAGCATTTT